This TCR beta chain was sequenced during a study of T cells in localized non-small cell lung cancer. V dropped 4 bases and J dropped 4; count of bases not matched to a gene: 6. The CDR3 has 14 amino acids. Germline CDR1 and CDR2: SGHAT and FQNNGV. Using immunoSEQ multiplex PCR, the repertoire was profiled, and TCRdb retains in-frame clones only, with some absent. This table holds over 20,000 clones, roughly 90% found once. The gene calls are TRBV11-2 and TRBJ2-5, with 7 bases aligning to TRBD2. The source of this sequence is a male donor aged 60 or over with stage II lung adenocarcinoma. This specimen consisted of peripheral blood mononuclear cells, obtained before any cancer treatment. The CDR3 DNA reads TGTGCCAGCAGCTGGGGCGGGAGTCCAGAGACCCAGTACTTC. This sequence encodes CASSWGGSPETQYF. Full variable domain (outside the CDR3, taken from reference TRBV11-2 and TRBJ2-5): EAGVAQSPRYKIIEKRQSVAFWCNPISGHATLYWYQQILGQGPKLLIQFQNNGVVDDSQLPKDRFSAERLKGVDSTLKIQPAKLEDSAVYLCASSWGGSPETQYFGPGTRLLVL.